Presented here are 16 T cell receptor beta chains from one specimen sequenced in a study of blood T cell repertoires in COVID-19. The method was immunoSEQ multiplex PCR; TCRdb's version includes in-frame clones alone and lacks a portion of them. Here the sample spans fewer than 85,000 clones, roughly 82% being singletons. The sample comprised peripheral blood. These receptors were obtained from an elderly woman with active or convalescent COVID-19.

This clone has only one observation. J is TRBJ1-2 and V is TRBV5-4; 7 bases match TRBD1. The CDR3 is 11 residues long. With V trimmed by 9 bases and J by 6 bases, 5 bases remained unmatched. CDR1 is SGHNT and CDR2 is YYREEE in the germline V gene (reference sequence). This CDR3 is CATTGAHGYTF. DNA for the CDR3: TGTGCCACCACAGGGGCGCATGGCTACACCTTC.

This rearrangement joins TRBV10-3 to TRBJ2-3; 8 nucleotides line up with TRBD1. Germline assignment: CDR1 ENHRY and CDR2 SYGVKD. CDR3 size: 15 residues. The ends lost 6 bases at V and 0 bases at J; junction bases unmatched: 5. The CDR3 DNA sequence: TGTGCCATCAGGCAGGGGGCGGATAGCACAGATACGCAGTATTTT. Protein product: CAIRQGADSTDTQYF.

The J gene is TRBJ1-5, the V gene TRBV28; 9 positions agree with TRBD1. Germline CDR1 reads MDHEN; CDR2 reads SYDVKM. V lost 8 bases, J lost 4 bases, and 6 bases stayed unmatched. The CDR3 extends over 14 amino acids. This CDR3 is CASLRGQGNQPQHF. In nucleotides, the CDR3 is TGTGCCAGCTTGCGAGGACAGGGGAATCAGCCCCAGCATTTT.

The chain links TRBV7-9 to TRBJ1-2; TRBD1 aligns across 7 bases. V trimming: 5 bases; J trimming: 2 bases; junction bases outside the gene matches: 5. From germline, CDR1 is SEHNR and CDR2 FQNEAQ (reference sequence). The CDR3 has 14 amino acids. The CDR3: CASSPRTGNYGYTF. Written as DNA, the CDR3 is TGTGCCAGCAGCCCCCGGACAGGAAACTATGGCTACACCTTC. The entire variable domain, with the rest obtained from reference TRBV7-9 and TRBJ1-2, is as follows: DTGVSQNPRHKITKRGQNVTFRCDPISEHNRLYWYRQTLGQGPEFLTYFQNEAQLEKSRLLSDRFSAERPKGSFSTLEIQRTEQGDSAMYLCASSPRTGNYGYTFGSGTRLTVV.

The chain carries TRBV5-1 and TRBJ2-5, with D possibly being TRBD1 (5 bases). The germline V gene encodes CDR1 SGHRS and CDR2 YFSETQ. The V and J ends lost 0 bases and 1 base respectively, with 7 bases between them. The CDR3 is 14 residues long. DNA for the CDR3: TGCGCCAGCAGCTTGGGGACAACCCAAGAGACCCAGTACTTC. Amino acid sequence: CASSLGTTQETQYF.

The chain recombines TRBV12-3 or TRBV12-4 with TRBJ2-1; perhaps TRBD1 as D (6 bases). The length of the CDR3 is 12 residues. Trimming removed 1 base at V and 15 bases at J, with 13 bases between. The CDR3 reads CASSLEWDKAFF. Here the CDR3 DNA reads TGTGCCAGCAGTTTAGAATGGGACAAAGCGTTCTTC.

This chain connects TRBV7-8 to TRBJ2-7, with D unclear. Germline V gives CDR1 SGHVS, CDR2 FQNEAQ. The CDR3 extends over 15 amino acids. V lost 5 bases to trimming and J lost 4 bases, with 18 bases between them. The CDR3 loop reads CASSLGPSDIYEQYF. As DNA, the CDR3 is TGTGCCAGCAGCCTCGGCCCTAGTGATATTTACGAGCAGTACTTC.

The V and J genes are TRBV28 and TRBJ1-2, with D perhaps matching TRBD1 (5 bases). Trimming cost V 3 bases and J 5 bases, with 10 bases left between them. The V gene's germline CDR1 is MDHEN and CDR2 SYDVKM. This CDR3 contains 13 residues. The CDR3 nucleotides are TGTGCCAGCAGTTTGGCAGGGAAGTATGGCTACACCTTC. This translates into CASSLAGKYGYTF.

The J gene is TRBJ2-2, the V gene TRBV7-2; tentative D call: TRBD1 (6 bases). V lost 1 base and J lost 0, with 18 bases in between. Germline CDR1 is SGHTA and CDR2 is FQGNSA. The CDR3 covers 19 residues. The CDR3 region is CASSLVGYRADSNTGELFF. CDR3 coding DNA: TGTGCCAGCAGCTTAGTGGGTTACAGGGCGGACTCGAACACCGGGGAGCTGTTTTTT.

The chain recombines TRBV19 with TRBJ1-5; D gene ambiguous. Trimming cost V 1 base and J 3 bases, with 4 bases left between them. The CDR3 extends over 13 amino acids. Germline CDR1 LNHDA, CDR2 SQIVND (reference sequence). CDR3 in DNA: TGTGCCAGTAGTATAGTTAACAATCAGCCCCAGCATTTT. This gives the protein CASSIVNNQPQHF.

The chain is built from TRBV18 and TRBJ2-7; 12 bases align to TRBD1. The CDR3 consists of 15 residues. Trimming at V came to 4 bases and at J to 11 bases, leaving 12 bases not matched to a gene. Germline V gene lookup returns CDR1 KGHSH and CDR2 LQKENI. DNA of the CDR3: TGTGCCAGCTCACTAGGGACAGGGGGCGATGAAAGTGAGTACTTC. Its translation is CASSLGTGGDESEYF.

The chain couples TRBV6-5 to TRBJ1-1, with 9 bases that match TRBD1. The V gene's germline CDR1 is MNHEY and CDR2 SVGAGI. V shed 4 bases, J shed 1 base, and the junction held 4 bases outside the gene matches. The CDR3 covers 15 residues. CDR3 loop: CASSWGQGPNTEAFF. The CDR3 region has the DNA TGTGCCAGCAGTTGGGGACAGGGCCCGAACACTGAAGCTTTCTTT.

The chain couples TRBV12-5 to TRBJ1-1; 7 positions match TRBD1. V lost 6 bases to trimming and J lost 1 base; unmatched junction nucleotides: 5. The CDR3 covers 14 residues. Germline assignment: CDR1 LGHNT and CDR2 FRNRAP. The CDR3 loop is CASGRDSSNTEAFF. Written as DNA, the CDR3 is TGTGCTAGTGGAAGGGACAGCTCGAACACTGAAGCTTTCTTT.

CDR3 residues: CATKAGLAGDEQFF. CDR3 bases: TGTGCCACCAAAGCAGGACTAGCCGGCGATGAGCAGTTCTTC. V usage is TRBV7-9 and J usage is TRBJ2-1; 8 bases are shared with TRBD2. The V segment lost 10 bases and the J segment 8 bases; nucleotides outside the gene matches: 13. The CDR3 length is 14 residues. The V gene's germline CDR1 is SEHNR and CDR2 FQNEAQ (reference sequence).

The chain carries TRBV28 and TRBJ1-1; D might be TRBD1 (5 bases). V lost 5 bases, J lost 8 bases, and 15 bases lay in between. Per germline, CDR1 MDHEN and CDR2 SYDVKM. The CDR3 loop spans 13 amino acids. The CDR3 protein is CASSPPGVPEAFF. The CDR3 DNA reads as TGTGCCAGCAGTCCCCCGGGGGTCCCCGAAGCTTTCTTT.

The gene calls are TRBV5-1 and TRBJ2-7; 8 bases match TRBD2. V lost 4 bases to trimming and J lost 0 bases; unmatched junction nucleotides: 9. CDR1 SGHRS and CDR2 YFSETQ come from the germline V gene. This CDR3 is built from 16 residues. CDR3 DNA: TGCGCCAGCAGCCCATTAGCGGGGCTTAACTCCTACGAGCAGTACTTC. As protein: CASSPLAGLNSYEQYF.